These 27 T cell receptor beta chains originate from one sample sequenced in a study of shared clonotypes between healthy human individuals. TCRdb keeps only in-frame clones here, not all; method: immunoSEQ multiplex PCR. The top ten hold approximately 0.41% of the sample, which has approximately 2,000,000 clones, about nine tenths seen once. Sequencing was done on a sample of naive CD4+ T cells from PBMCs. Subset described: CD45RA+ positively selected. The receptors here all came from a man between 18 and 35 years old in good health. Some clones in this sample may be carry-over from other donors' samples.

The chain links TRBV5-1 to TRBJ2-3; 10 nucleotides line up with TRBD1. CDR1 is SGHRS, CDR2 YFSETQ, per germline. The length of the CDR3 is 15 residues. The ends lost 5 bases at V and 4 bases at J; junction bases unmatched: 7. This chain's CDR3 is CASRVRQGASDTQYF. CDR3 nucleotide sequence: TGCGCCAGCAGGGTAAGACAGGGGGCATCAGATACGCAGTATTTT. Full variable domain (remainder filled in from reference TRBV5-1 and TRBJ2-3): KAGVTQTPRYLIKTRGQQVTLSCSPISGHRSVSWYQQTPGQGLQFLFEYFSETQRNKGNFPGRFSGRQFSNSRSEMNVSTLELGDSALYLCASRVRQGASDTQYFGPGTRLTVL.

This sequence joins TRBV11-3 and TRBJ2-2, with 7 bases identical to TRBD2. The V segment lost 5 bases and the J segment 5 bases; nucleotides outside the gene matches: 14. This CDR3 region has 17 residues. Germline loops: CDR1 SGHNT, CDR2 YENEEA. Here the CDR3 reads CASSLQSAGEVTGELFF. For the CDR3, the DNA is TGTGCCAGCAGCCTCCAGTCGGCGGGAGAGGTTACCGGGGAGCTGTTTTTT.

This chain joins TRBV29-1 and TRBJ2-1; either TRBD1 or TRBD2 may supply D (5 bases each). Deletions cut 5 bases from V and 8 bases from J, with 19 bases between. CDR3 length: 14 residues. Germline V gives CDR1 SQVTM, CDR2 ANQGSEA. CDR3 loop: CSVLLMGRWDEQFF. For the CDR3, the DNA is TGCAGCGTTCTTTTAATGGGACGTTGGGATGAGCAGTTCTTC.

This chain links TRBV9 with TRBJ2-3, with TRBD1 matching over 8 bases. V lost 4 bases and J lost 4; bases outside the gene matches: 8. The CDR3 is 15 residues long. From germline, CDR1 is SGDLS and CDR2 YYNGEE. The CDR3, as DNA: TGTGCCAGCAGCTTCACAGGGGGTTTCGCAGATACGCAGTATTTT. This translates into CASSFTGGFADTQYF.

The chain links TRBV6-5 to TRBJ2-7, with D perhaps given as TRBD1 or TRBD2 (5 bases each). The V gene's germline CDR1 is MNHEY and CDR2 SVGAGI. This CDR3 comprises 12 residues. V was cut by 8 bases and J by 4 bases, with 12 bases left in between. The DNA of the CDR3 is TGTGCCAGCGGTAGGGACCCGTACGAGCAGTACTTC. Amino acid sequence: CASGRDPYEQYF.

The chain joins TRBV28 to TRBJ2-7; D is unresolved. Trimming removed 5 bases from V and 6 bases from J, with 8 bases in between. Per the germline V gene, CDR1 is MDHEN and CDR2 is SYDVKM. The CDR3 has 11 residues. The CDR3 region has the DNA TGTGCCAGCAGTCGGCTCCGCGAGCAGTACTTC. Its protein is CASSRLREQYF.

CDR3 loop: CASSLDSSRSSYNEQFF. Here the CDR3 DNA reads TGTGCCAGCAGCTTAGACTCCAGCCGTAGCTCCTACAATGAGCAGTTCTTC. The gene calls are TRBV7-9 and TRBJ2-1, with D hard to call. Trimming stripped 1 base from V and 0 bases from J, with 13 bases between. This CDR3 region has 17 residues. The germline CDR1 and CDR2 sequences are SEHNR and FQNEAQ (reference sequence).

The chain carries TRBV2 and TRBJ2-3; D remains ambiguous. Trimming removed 1 base at V and 0 bases at J, with 8 bases between. The CDR3 consists of 15 residues. Germline assignment: CDR1 SNHLY and CDR2 FYNNEI. The CDR3: CASSEGETSTDTQYF. CDR3 nucleotides: TGTGCCAGCAGTGAAGGGGAAACGAGCACAGATACGCAGTATTTT.

The rearrangement joins TRBV7-3 to TRBJ2-7, with 10 nucleotides matching TRBD2. V was clipped by 5 bases and J by 4 bases; unmatched bases: 8. The germline V gene has CDR1 SGHTA and CDR2 FQGTGA. This CDR3 has 15 residues. The CDR3 DNA reads TGTGCCAGCAGCCCTATGGCTAGCGGGAGTTACGAGCAGTACTTC. Translated: CASSPMASGSYEQYF.

In this sample, this clone turned up a few times. CDR3 residues: CSVDGQGQETQYF. CDR3 nucleotides: TGCAGCGTTGACGGACAGGGCCAAGAGACCCAGTACTTC. V and J are TRBV29-1 and TRBJ2-5; TRBD1 aligns across 8 bases. Germline CDR1 and CDR2: SQVTM and ANQGSEA. V was clipped by 3 bases and J by 1 base; unmatched bases: 1. This CDR3 has 13 residues.

This clone was picked up one time. This chain joins TRBV7-2 and TRBJ2-2; D unresolved. CDR1 is SGHTA, CDR2 FQGNSA, per germline. The CDR3 spans 13 residues. The V and J ends lost 1 base and 7 bases respectively, with 7 bases between them. The CDR3 spells CASSLVGNGELFF. The CDR3 DNA sequence: TGTGCCAGCAGCTTAGTCGGCAACGGGGAGCTGTTTTTT.

The chain carries TRBV18 and TRBJ2-5; D possibly corresponds to TRBD1 (5 bases). V was cut by 2 bases and J by 5 bases, with 18 bases left in between. CDR3 length equals 16 residues. In germline, CDR1 is KGHSH, CDR2 LQKENI. CDR3 nucleotides: TGTGCCAGCTCACCATTCCTTGACAGAGGTGGGGAGACCCAGTACTTC. It codes for CASSPFLDRGGETQYF.

The chain is built from TRBV6-1 and TRBJ2-7, with 11 bases that match TRBD2. The junction had 7 bases not matched to a gene; V was cut back by 2 bases and J by 7 bases. This CDR3 contains 15 residues. Germline V gene sequence: CDR1 MNHNS, CDR2 SASEGT. CDR3 amino acids: CASSEQLAGVREQYF. The CDR3 nucleotides read TGTGCCAGCAGTGAACAACTAGCGGGAGTGAGGGAGCAGTACTTC.

The genes are TRBV7-9 and TRBJ2-1, with D possibly TRBD1 on 6 matching bases. Germline CDR1 is SEHNR and CDR2 is FQNEAQ (reference sequence). The V gene lost 1 base and the J gene lost 4 bases, with 14 bases spanning the gap. The CDR3 totals 16 residues. The CDR3 reads CASSLEGVTGYNEQFF. CDR3 nucleotide sequence: TGTGCCAGCAGCTTAGAGGGGGTGACTGGGTACAATGAGCAGTTCTTC.

The chain joins TRBV27 to TRBJ1-4; 8 nucleotides agree with TRBD1. CDR1 is MNHEY and CDR2 is SMNVEV in the germline V gene (reference sequence). The CDR3 runs to 15 residues. V lost 5 bases to trimming and J lost 7 bases; unmatched junction nucleotides: 9. Here the CDR3 DNA reads TGTGCCAGCAGTCCCCTGACAGGGGAACGTGAAAAACTGTTTTTT. Protein sequence: CASSPLTGEREKLFF.

V and J are TRBV27 and TRBJ2-2; D gene unclear. With 5 bases removed from V and 0 bases from J, the gap between germline ends came to 19 bases. The CDR3 has 18 residues. CDR1 is MNHEY, CDR2 SMNVEV, per germline (reference sequence). The CDR3 region is CASSPFSGQLTNTGELFF. The CDR3 nucleotides are TGTGCCAGCAGTCCATTTTCTGGCCAATTAACGAACACCGGGGAGCTGTTTTTT.

This chain uses TRBV6-1 with TRBJ2-1; 11 nucleotides line up with TRBD2. Per germline, CDR1 MNHNS and CDR2 SASEGT. V gave up 0 bases and J gave up 9 bases; unmatched junction bases: 10. The CDR3 extends over 17 amino acids. CDR3 nucleotides: TGTGCCAGCAGTGAAGCGGTCAGGGCTAGCGGGAGGAGTGAGCAGTTCTTC. It encodes CASSEAVRASGRSEQFF.

This chain joins TRBV7-2 and TRBJ2-2; D is unclear. CDR1 and CDR2 from the germline V gene are SGHTA and FQGNSA. The CDR3 contains 12 residues. Trimming removed 3 bases from V and 7 bases from J, with 6 bases in between. In nucleotides, the CDR3 is TGTGCCAGCAGCTTTCGGGTCGGGGAGCTGTTTTTT. This codes for CASSFRVGELFF.

This clone has a single count. The chain couples TRBV28 to TRBJ2-7, with TRBD1 identical over 10 bases. With V trimmed by 2 bases and J by 6 bases, 4 bases remained unmatched. Germline loops: CDR1 MDHEN, CDR2 SYDVKM. This CDR3 is built from 14 residues. CDR3 bases: TGTGCCAGCAGTTTAGGGGGACAGGGGTTCGAGCAGTACTTC. Translation gives CASSLGGQGFEQYF.

This chain joins TRBV28 and TRBJ1-5, with a weak D call TRBD1 (5 bases). V dropped 5 bases and J dropped 2 bases, with 13 bases sitting between them. This CDR3 region has 15 residues. Per germline, CDR1 MDHEN and CDR2 SYDVKM. CDR3 in DNA: TGTGCCAGCAGTACCCTTTGGGGGGGCAATCAGCCCCAGCATTTT. It yields the protein CASSTLWGGNQPQHF.

The gene calls are TRBV5-1 and TRBJ2-5; D gene unclear. CDR1 and CDR2 from the germline V gene are SGHRS and YFSETQ. The CDR3 is 14 amino acids. V lost 0 bases, J lost 2 bases, and 8 bases lay in between. The CDR3 DNA is TGCGCCAGCAGCTTGGAGCCGAGACAAGAGACCCAGTACTTC. Translated, it gives CASSLEPRQETQYF.

This chain connects TRBV4-1 to TRBJ2-5, with 12 bases lining up with TRBD2. Germline assignment: CDR1 MGHRA and CDR2 YSYEKL. The CDR3 is 14 residues long. Trimming cost V 4 bases and J 4 bases; bases outside gene matches: 1. In DNA, the CDR3 is TGCGCCAGCAGCCGGGGACTAGCGGGAGAGACCCAGTACTTC. Translated: CASSRGLAGETQYF.

Worth noting for this clone: Additional DNA sequences in this sample encode the identical CDR3. This chain connects TRBV10-3 to TRBJ2-5; no firm D call. CDR1 is ENHRY, CDR2 SYGVKD, per germline. V was cut by 0 bases and J by 1 base, with 6 bases left in between. This CDR3 region has 14 residues. The CDR3 DNA reads TGTGCCATCAGTGAGTCGGGGTTCCAAGAGACCCAGTACTTC. It is translated as CAISESGFQETQYF.

The CDR3 sequence: CASSQEPGTPNTDTQYF. The CDR3 DNA reads TGTGCCAGCAGCCAAGAACCCGGGACTCCCAACACAGATACGCAGTATTTT. V usage is TRBV4-2 and J usage is TRBJ2-3; tentatively, D is TRBD2 (6 bases). Trimming took 0 bases from V and 2 from J, leaving 15 bases between them. CDR1 is LGHNA and CDR2 is YNFKEQ in the germline V gene. The CDR3 spans 17 residues.

Concerning this clone itself: The same CDR3 can be traced to other DNA sequences in this sample. The chain links TRBV7-9 to TRBJ2-3; D might be TRBD1 or TRBD2, each matching 5 bases. The CDR3 loop spans 13 amino acids. Germline lookup yields CDR1 SEHNR and CDR2 FQNEAQ (reference sequence). Trimming shortened V by 5 bases and J by 6 bases, and 12 bases separated the two germline ends. The CDR3 loop is CASSPTWGDTQYF. The DNA of the CDR3 is TGTGCCAGCAGCCCCACTTGGGGGGATACGCAGTATTTT.

V and J are TRBV19 and TRBJ1-1, with D hard to call. With 7 bases removed from V and 0 bases from J, the gap between germline ends came to 12 bases. Germline V CDR1 and CDR2: LNHDA, SQIVND (reference sequence). The CDR3 consists of 14 residues. In DNA form, the CDR3 reads TGTGCCAGTACCCCCCAGACTATGAACACTGAAGCTTTCTTT. It is translated as CASTPQTMNTEAFF.

V and J are TRBV10-3 and TRBJ2-3; D gene uncertain. Trimming pared 11 bases from V and 3 bases from J, leaving 15 bases between. Germline V CDR1 and CDR2: ENHRY, SYGVKD. CDR3 length: 13 residues. CDR3 region: CASGLGLTDTQYF. CDR3 DNA: TGTGCCTCCGGGCTGGGATTGACAGATACGCAGTATTTT.